This T cell receptor beta chain was sequenced for a study of long-term antiretroviral therapy in people with HIV. Version v3.0 of the immunoSEQ assay was performed at survey level. Here immunoSEQ multiplex PCR was the method, and the copy in TCRdb shows in-frame clones only, minus some. The table records 34,000 or so clones, around 80% of them present only once. Germline V lookup: CDR1 MNHEY, CDR2 SVGAGI. The CDR3 contains 12 residues. V lost 5 bases and J lost 5, with 9 bases in between. The TCR originated in a man younger than 35 with HIV. The chain carries TRBV6-5 and TRBJ2-5; no clear D gene. Material: unsorted PBMCs, obtained 0.6 years after starting antiretroviral therapy. The CDR3 region has the DNA TGTGCCAGCAGTAGTGGGTGGGAGACCCAGTACTTC. It translates to CASSSGWETQYF.